The 19 T cell receptor beta chains listed next were all sequenced from one sample in a study of CD8+ T cells in alopecia areata. RNA was extracted and reverse transcribed into cDNA as the sequencing template. TCRdb keeps only in-frame clones here, not all; method: immunoSEQ multiplex PCR. The sample has 170,000 or so clones, less than 70% seen once. As for treatment: oral pan-JAK inhibitor, 5-10 mg twice daily. Here the sequenced sample was CD4+ T cells sorted from blood, taken at week 4, from a patient treated with tofacitinib. These receptors all come from a human donor with alopecia areata.

This clone was seen once. V usage is TRBV6-5 and J usage is TRBJ1-2; D not resolved. With 2 bases removed from V and 8 bases from J, the gap between germline ends came to 15 bases. The CDR3 extends over 14 amino acids. Germline CDR1 is MNHEY and CDR2 is SVGAGI. The chain's CDR3 is CASSYDVVVGGYTF. CDR3 DNA sequence: TGTGCCAGCAGTTACGACGTGGTGGTGGGCGGCTACACCTTC.

This clone has only a few counts. This chain uses TRBV7-9 with TRBJ2-5, with a weak D call TRBD2 (5 bases). Germline-derived CDR1 and CDR2 are SEHNR and FQNEAQ (reference sequence). This CDR3 has 13 amino acids. The V end lost 5 bases, the J end lost 2 bases, and 9 bases lay between the germline ends. DNA for the CDR3: TGTGCCAGCAGCCGGACTCCACAAGAGACCCAGTACTTC. As protein: CASSRTPQETQYF.

The CDR3: CAWNSGATEAFF. Here the CDR3 DNA reads TGTGCCTGGAATTCCGGGGCCACTGAAGCTTTCTTT. The rearrangement joins TRBV30 to TRBJ1-1, with a possible D match to TRBD1 (5 bases). Germline CDR1 reads GTSNPN; CDR2 reads SVGIG (reference sequence). The CDR3 length is 12 residues. Trimming removed 4 bases from V and 4 bases from J, with 10 bases in between.

This chain joins TRBV29-1 and TRBJ2-7; 9 bases map to TRBD1. Losses at the gene ends were 6 bases for V and 5 bases for J; bases not matched to a gene: 2. The germline V gene has CDR1 SQVTM and CDR2 ANQGSEA. CDR3 length: 11 amino acids. As DNA, the CDR3 is TGCAGCGTGGACAGGGGAGACGAGCAGTACTTC. This sequence encodes CSVDRGDEQYF.

This clone was detected once. J is TRBJ1-6 and V is TRBV30; 8 nucleotides line up with TRBD1. The CDR3 length is 12 residues. Germline CDR1 reads GTSNPN; CDR2 reads SVGIG (reference sequence). J gave up 11 bases and V 4 bases, and 4 bases lay outside the gene matches. The CDR3: CAWTPGQAPLHF. For the CDR3, the DNA is TGTGCCTGGACCCCGGGACAGGCACCCCTCCACTTT.

This sequence joins TRBV5-6 and TRBJ2-1; 13 nucleotides align to TRBD2. Germline values: CDR1 SGHDT, CDR2 YYEEEE. There are 15 residues in the CDR3. Trimming removed 1 base from V and 8 bases from J; junction bases left unmatched: 3. CDR3 region: CASSLPTSGGDEQFF. The CDR3 DNA sequence: TGTGCCAGCAGCTTGCCTACTAGCGGGGGGGATGAGCAGTTCTTC.

This clone was seen only a few times. The identical CDR3 is also encoded by other nucleotide sequences in the sample. The chain is built from TRBV30 and TRBJ2-5; D not resolved. The CDR3 covers 11 residues. Germline V gene sequence: CDR1 GTSNPN, CDR2 SVGIG (reference sequence). V was shortened by 1 base and J by 2 bases, with 2 bases between the two germline ends. This CDR3 reads CAWSEQETQYF. In nucleotides, the CDR3 is TGTGCCTGGAGTGAACAAGAGACCCAGTACTTC.

The chain joins TRBV2 to TRBJ2-5, with D unclear. The CDR3 has 14 amino acids. Trimming took off 6 bases at V and 0 bases at J, with 11 bases between the two ends. Germline V gives CDR1 SNHLY, CDR2 FYNNEI. The CDR3 is CASSRAVYQETQYF. In DNA form, the CDR3 reads TGTGCCAGCAGCCGAGCAGTGTACCAAGAGACCCAGTACTTC.

V is TRBV30 and J is TRBJ1-2, with D tentatively TRBD1 (5 bases). Between the trimmed V and J ends, which lost 7 bases and 4 bases, there was a span of 10 bases. This CDR3 comprises 11 residues. CDR1 is GTSNPN and CDR2 is SVGIG in the germline V gene (reference sequence). For the CDR3, the DNA is TGTGCCTCCCTCGGGGGCTATGGCTACACCTTC. Its translation: CASLGGYGYTF.

The genes are TRBV18 and TRBJ1-2, with TRBD1 identical over 9 bases. The J segment lost 5 bases and the V segment lost 5 bases, leaving 3 bases of the junction unmatched. From germline, CDR1 is KGHSH and CDR2 LQKENI. The CDR3 runs 13 residues. CDR3: CASSSDRGYGYTF. The CDR3 DNA sequence: TGTGCCAGCTCATCGGACAGGGGTTATGGCTACACCTTC.

V is TRBV5-1 and J is TRBJ2-5; possible D gene TRBD2, 6 bases. There are 15 residues in the CDR3. Germline V gives CDR1 SGHRS, CDR2 YFSETQ. Trimming took 7 bases from V and 2 from J, leaving 18 bases between them. In nucleotides, the CDR3 is TGCGCCAGCCGGGGGTCCCTACCACAACAAGAGACCCAGTACTTC. Translating it yields CASRGSLPQQETQYF. The whole variable domain, remainder taken from reference TRBV5-1 and TRBJ2-5, is KAGVTQTPRYLIKTRGQQVTLSCSPISGHRSVSWYQQTPGQGLQFLFEYFSETQRNKGNFPGRFSGRQFSNSRSEMNVSTLELGDSALYLCASRGSLPQQETQYFGPGTRLLVL.

CDR3 region: CAISGTGGFEQYF. As DNA, the CDR3 is TGTGCCATCAGTGGGACAGGGGGCTTCGAGCAGTACTTC. This chain links TRBV10-3 with TRBJ2-7; TRBD1 agrees at 11 bases. Germline V gene lookup returns CDR1 ENHRY and CDR2 SYGVKD. This CDR3 has 13 residues. The trim removed 4 bases at V and 6 bases at J, leaving 2 bases unmatched.

V is TRBV7-3 and J is TRBJ2-1; TRBD2 matches at 13 bases. The CDR3 covers 16 residues. The trim removed 0 bases at V and 8 bases at J, leaving 4 bases unmatched. Germline-derived CDR1 and CDR2 are SGHTA and FQGTGA. Written as DNA, the CDR3 is TGTGCCAGCAGCTTAACCCGACTAGCGGGGGGACATGAGCAGTTCTTC. This sequence encodes CASSLTRLAGGHEQFF.

The chain joins TRBV4-1 to TRBJ2-2; D gene unclear. The CDR3 sequence is 12 residues long. Germline V gives CDR1 MGHRA, CDR2 YSYEKL. The ends were cut back, 5 bases at V and 6 bases at J, with 7 bases in the middle. The CDR3, as DNA: TGCGCCAGCAGCAGGGCAGCCGGGGAGCTGTTTTTT. Translating gives CASSRAAGELFF.

The V call is TRBV2, the J call TRBJ2-3; tentative D call: TRBD2 (6 bases). The CDR3 runs 14 residues. V dropped 8 bases and J dropped 2 bases, with 14 bases sitting between them. Germline values: CDR1 SNHLY, CDR2 FYNNEI. This CDR3 is CASAQSGHTDTQYF. The DNA for the CDR3 is TGTGCCAGCGCACAAAGCGGGCACACAGATACGCAGTATTTT.

The V call is TRBV9, the J call TRBJ2-2, with D possibly being TRBD1 or TRBD2 (6 bases each). Germline-derived CDR1 and CDR2 are SGDLS and YYNGEE. The CDR3 consists of 16 residues. V dropped 4 bases and J dropped 0 bases, with 13 bases sitting between them. CDR3 amino acids: CASSLRGQSNTGELFF. The CDR3 DNA sequence: TGTGCCAGCAGCCTCCGGGGGCAGTCGAACACCGGGGAGCTGTTTTTT. The complete variable domain, with remaining parts taken from reference TRBV9 and TRBJ2-2, reads DSGVTQTPKHLITATGQRVTLRCSPRSGDLSVYWYQQSLDQGLQFLIQYYNGEERAKGNILERFSAQQFPDLHSELNLSSLELGDSALYFCASSLRGQSNTGELFFGEGSRLTVL.

As regards this clone: Sequence at one end of the junction differs from germline and may be a read error. The chain carries TRBV29-1 and TRBJ2-3; D may be TRBD2 (6 bases). This CDR3 has 12 amino acids. The germline gives CDR1 SQVTM, CDR2 ANQGSEA. In DNA, the CDR3 is TGCAGCGTTGAGGGAGGCTATGATACGTCGGGTTTT. It specifies CSVEGGYDTSGF.

This chain connects TRBV30 to TRBJ1-2; D is uncertain. Trimming took off 6 bases at V and 6 bases at J, with 2 bases between the two ends. Germline V gene data show CDR1 as GTSNPN and CDR2 as SVGIG (reference sequence). CDR3 size: 8 residues. This chain's CDR3 is CACNGYTF. CDR3 DNA: TGTGCCTGTAATGGCTACACCTTC.

CDR3 DNA sequence: TGCAGCGCTTTACAGGGGGCTTCTAACTATGGCTACACCTTC. As protein: CSALQGASNYGYTF. The V call is TRBV29-1, the J call TRBJ1-2; 9 bases agree with TRBD1. This CDR3 comprises 14 residues. Germline CDR1 SQVTM, CDR2 ANQGSEA. V shed 7 bases, J shed 0 bases, and the junction held 6 bases outside the gene matches. Variable domain in full (rest from reference TRBV29-1 and TRBJ1-2): SAVISQKPSRDICQRGTSLTIQCQVDSQVTMMFWYRQQPGQSLTLIATANQGSEATYESGFVIDKFPISRPNLTFSTLTVSNMSPEDSSIYLCSALQGASNYGYTFGSGTRLTVV.